These 13 T cell receptor beta chains originate from one sample sequenced in a study of T cells in Graves' hyperthyroidism and ophthalmopathy. Authors of the study amplified TCR beta CDR3 regions from RNA transcripts. HTBI primers were used for first-round RT-PCR of the TCR CDR3. TCRdb reprocessed the multiplex PCR reads with MiXCR, giving one entry per CDR3 protein. The data hold about 350,000 distinct CDR3 sequences, with approximately 15% observed a single time. The sequenced sample consisted of blood. The receptors originated from a middle-aged woman with Graves' ophthalmopathy.

In this sample, this clonotype turned up many times. The rearrangement joins TRBV15 to TRBJ1-2; the match to TRBD1 covers 9 bases. V gave up 5 bases and J gave up 8 bases; unmatched junction bases: 12. The CDR3 is 15 amino acids. Germline loops: CDR1 LNHNV, CDR2 YYDKDF (reference sequence). CDR3 coding DNA: TGTGCCACCAGCGAGACTAACAGGGGGCTGGAGGGCTACACCTTC. Translated: CATSETNRGLEGYTF.

This clonotype was picked up many times. This chain uses TRBV10-1 with TRBJ2-7; D not resolved. Looked up from germline, CDR1 is WNHNN and CDR2 is SYGVQD (reference sequence). The CDR3 runs to 13 residues. V lost 2 bases to trimming and J lost 6 bases, with 11 bases between them. Here the CDR3 reads CASSEEIPAEQYF. DNA of the CDR3: TGCGCCAGCAGTGAGGAGATCCCAGCCGAGCAGTACTTC.

In the case of this clonotype: A read error may explain this, as a much larger clone is one base away. The V call is TRBV19, the J call TRBJ2-3, with 7 bases identical to TRBD2. The length of the CDR3 is 14 residues. Trimming cost V 7 bases and J 5 bases; bases outside gene matches: 9. From germline, CDR1 is LNHDA and CDR2 SQIVND (reference sequence). The CDR3 reads CASKDWEGIDTQYF. CDR3 in DNA: TGTGCCAGTAAGGACTGGGAGGGCATAGATACGCAGTATTTT.

The V gene is TRBV2, the J gene TRBJ2-5; TRBD1 agrees at 9 bases. This CDR3 is built from 14 residues. With 5 bases clipped from V and 5 bases from J, the junction kept 6 bases outside the gene matches. Germline V gene lookup returns CDR1 SNHLY and CDR2 FYNNEI. CDR3 DNA: TGTGCCAGCAGTTCCGGGACAGGGCATGAGACCCAGTACTTC. Protein sequence: CASSSGTGHETQYF.

This clonotype was detected ten times or more. The chain is built from TRBV2 and TRBJ2-2; D might be TRBD1 (6 bases). This CDR3 region has 14 residues. The germline CDR1 and CDR2 sequences are SNHLY and FYNNEI. Between the trimmed V and J ends, which lost 6 bases and 4 bases, there was a span of 12 bases. CDR3 sequence reads: CASRPGQRTGELFF. The CDR3 DNA sequence: TGTGCCAGCAGGCCGGGACAACGCACCGGGGAGCTGTTTTTT.

This sequence joins TRBV2 and TRBJ2-2; D is uncertain. V was pared by 3 bases and J by 13 bases, with 9 bases between. This CDR3 has 11 amino acids. The germline gives CDR1 SNHLY, CDR2 FYNNEI. The CDR3 spells CASSERIGLFF. The CDR3 nucleotides read TGTGCCAGCAGTGAGAGGATCGGGCTGTTTTTT.

The chain uses TRBV10-3 and TRBJ2-1; D call uncertain. The better agreement between TRBJ2-7 and the DNA end casts doubt on the J call. The CDR3 sequence is 16 residues long. Germline CDR1 is ENHRY and CDR2 is SYGVKD. In nucleotides, the CDR3 is TGTGCCATCAGTGAGTCTCAGAGTTCGCCTTACAATGAGCAGTACTTC. Its translation is CAISESQSSPYNEQYF.

The sample holds many counts of this clonotype. The V gene is TRBV27, the J gene TRBJ1-2; 10 bases align to TRBD1. The germline CDR1 and CDR2 sequences are MNHEY and SMNVEV (reference sequence). The CDR3 has 18 amino acids. V lost 3 bases and J lost 2; bases outside the gene matches: 12. The CDR3 is CASSFQRQGAGVNYGYTF. CDR3 nucleotides: TGTGCCAGCAGTTTCCAACGACAGGGGGCAGGGGTAAACTATGGCTACACCTTC.

This clonotype was recorded at least ten times. This chain uses TRBV27 with TRBJ2-5; D unresolved. From germline, CDR1 is MNHEY and CDR2 SMNVEV (reference sequence). The CDR3 contains 14 residues. The germline V and J ends were trimmed by 6 bases and 2 bases, with 13 bases remaining between them. The CDR3 bases are TGTGCCAGCAGCTTAACGGGCGGACAAGAGACCCAGTACTTC. Translation: CASSLTGGQETQYF.

This clonotype was seen ten or more times. The chain joins TRBV7-9 to TRBJ2-1; 8 positions agree with TRBD2. The CDR3 covers 13 residues. J lost 5 bases, V lost 6 bases, and 3 bases had no gene match. Germline values: CDR1 SEHNR, CDR2 FQNEAQ (reference sequence). The CDR3 coding sequence is TGTGCCAGCAGTTATAGCGGGAACAATGAGCAGTTCTTC. It encodes CASSYSGNNEQFF.

In its sample, this clonotype was seen many times. V and J are TRBV12-3 or TRBV12-4 and TRBJ2-3, with D perhaps assigned TRBD1 or TRBD2 (5 bases each). The germline V and J ends were trimmed by 3 bases and 0 bases, with 10 bases remaining between them. The CDR3 extends over 15 amino acids. CDR3 DNA sequence: TGTGCCAGCAGTTTCTTCGGGGCTAGCACAGATACGCAGTATTTT. Translating it yields CASSFFGASTDTQYF.

J is TRBJ2-2 and V is TRBV29-1; weak D call: TRBD1 (8 bases). Germline V gene data show CDR1 as SQVTM and CDR2 as ANQGSEA. Between the trimmed V and J ends, which lost 2 bases and 7 bases, there was a span of 11 bases. The CDR3 covers 13 residues. The CDR3 spells CSVETGGGGELFF. The CDR3 coding sequence is TGCAGCGTTGAAACAGGGGGGGGCGGGGAGCTGTTTTTT.

The sample holds a few counts of this clonotype. V gene TRBV7-2 combines with J gene TRBJ2-5, with 7 positions matching TRBD1. V lost 4 bases and J lost 7; bases outside the gene matches: 18. This CDR3 is built from 17 residues. The germline V gene has CDR1 SGHTA and CDR2 FQGNSA. The CDR3 DNA reads as TGTGCCAGCAGCTCGACCCCCGACAGGGCAGATGTAGGGACCCAGTACTTC. Encoded protein: CASSSTPDRADVGTQYF. Full variable domain (remainder filled in from reference TRBV7-2 and TRBJ2-5): GAGVSQSPSNKVTEKGKDVELRCDPISGHTALYWYRQSLGQGLEFLIYFQGNSAPDKSGLPSDRFSAERTGGSVSTLTIQRTQQEDSAVYLCASSSTPDRADVGTQYFGPGTRLLVL.